This entry is about one T cell receptor beta chain. The target antigen is unknown. The data belong to a study of T cells in Graves' hyperthyroidism and ophthalmopathy. At the level of the study: Peripheral blood samples were taken at initial diagnosis, prior to any treatment. Study findings and constraints: From stable hyperthyroidism, ophthalmopathy was set apart by a 13 V-J model.

Uncontrolled infection, other autoimmune disease, pregnancy and lactation each barred patients from inclusion. Fresh 10 ml peripheral blood yielded PBMCs. Authors of the study amplified TCR beta CDR3 regions from RNA transcripts. TCR CDR3 regions were first amplified by RT-PCR with HTBI primers. TCRdb redid the calling of the multiplex PCR reads with MiXCR, one entry per CDR3 protein. This sample has fewer than 850,000 distinct CDR3 sequences, with around a sixth found just once. The sequence was obtained from a man in his forties or fifties with Graves' hyperthyroidism. Sequencing was done on a sample of blood.

The CDR3 DNA sequence: TGCAGCGTGGGGACTACGGTCAACGAGCAGTACTTC. This encodes CSVGTTVNEQYF. V and J are TRBV29-1 and TRBJ2-7; 7 bases match TRBD2. There are 12 residues in the CDR3. The J segment lost 5 bases and the V segment lost 6 bases, leaving 7 bases of the junction unmatched. Germline values: CDR1 SQVTM, CDR2 ANQGSEA.